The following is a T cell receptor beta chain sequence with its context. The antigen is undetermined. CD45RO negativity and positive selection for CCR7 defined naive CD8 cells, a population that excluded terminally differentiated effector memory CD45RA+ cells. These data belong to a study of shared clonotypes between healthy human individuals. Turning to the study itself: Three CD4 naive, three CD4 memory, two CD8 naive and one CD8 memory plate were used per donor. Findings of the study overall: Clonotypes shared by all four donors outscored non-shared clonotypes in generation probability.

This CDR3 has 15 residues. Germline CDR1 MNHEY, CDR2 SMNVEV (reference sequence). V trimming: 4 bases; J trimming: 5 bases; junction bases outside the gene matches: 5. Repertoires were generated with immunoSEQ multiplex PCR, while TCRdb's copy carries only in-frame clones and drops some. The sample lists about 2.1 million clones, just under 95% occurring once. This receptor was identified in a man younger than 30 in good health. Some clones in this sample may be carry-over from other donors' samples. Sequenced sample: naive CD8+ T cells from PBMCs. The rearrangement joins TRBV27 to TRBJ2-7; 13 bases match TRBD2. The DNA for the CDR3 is TGTGCCAGCAGTTGGGGACTAGCGGGAAAGGACGAGCAGTACTTC. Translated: CASSWGLAGKDEQYF.